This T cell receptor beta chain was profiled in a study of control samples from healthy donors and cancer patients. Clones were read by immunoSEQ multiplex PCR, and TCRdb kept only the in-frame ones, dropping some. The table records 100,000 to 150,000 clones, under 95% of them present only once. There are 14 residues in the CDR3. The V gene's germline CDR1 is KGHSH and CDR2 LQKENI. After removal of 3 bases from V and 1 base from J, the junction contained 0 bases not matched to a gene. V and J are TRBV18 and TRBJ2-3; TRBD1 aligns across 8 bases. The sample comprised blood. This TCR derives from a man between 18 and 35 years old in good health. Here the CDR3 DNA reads TGTGCCAGCTCACCGACAGGGGGCACAGATACGCAGTATTTT. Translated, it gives CASSPTGGTDTQYF.